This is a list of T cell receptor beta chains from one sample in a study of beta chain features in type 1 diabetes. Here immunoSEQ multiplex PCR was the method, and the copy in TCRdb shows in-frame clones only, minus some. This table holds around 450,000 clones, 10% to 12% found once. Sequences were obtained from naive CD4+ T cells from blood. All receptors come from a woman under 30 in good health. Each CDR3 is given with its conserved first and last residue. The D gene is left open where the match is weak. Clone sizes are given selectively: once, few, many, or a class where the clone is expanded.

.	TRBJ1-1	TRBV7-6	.	TGTGCCAGCAGCTTAGCAGAAAACACTGAAGCTTTCTTT	CASSLAENTEAFF
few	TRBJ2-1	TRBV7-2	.	TGTGCCAGCAGCTCGGACAGACATGGGCAGTTCTTC	CASSSDRHGQFF
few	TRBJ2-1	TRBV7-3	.	TGTGCCAGCACCCTCGACAGAGGGAATTACAATGAGCAGTTCTTC	CASTLDRGNYNEQFF
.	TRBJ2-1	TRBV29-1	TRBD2	TGCAGCGTTGACGATCCGGGACTAGCGGGAGGCCCCCGGCATGAGCAGTTCTTC	CSVDDPGLAGGPRHEQFF
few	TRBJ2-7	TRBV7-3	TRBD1	TGTGCCAGCAGCTTGGACAGGGGGCGAGAGCAGTACTTC	CASSLDRGREQYF
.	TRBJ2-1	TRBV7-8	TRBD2	TGTGCCAGCAGCTTAGCACTAGCGGGGCGAAACAATGAGCAGTTCTTC	CASSLALAGRNNEQFF
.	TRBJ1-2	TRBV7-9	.	TGTGCCAGCAGCCCGGGGACGGCCGCCGGTTCGGTTTATGGCTACACCTTC	CASSPGTAAGSVYGYTF
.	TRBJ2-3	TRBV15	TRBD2	TGTGCCACCAGCAGAGGGACTAGCGGGGGCTCCCCCTTGAATACGCAGTATTTT	CATSRGTSGGSPLNTQYF
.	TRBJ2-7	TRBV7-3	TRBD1	TGTGCCAGCAGCTTAGCAGGGACAGGTTACTACGAGCAGTACTTC	CASSLAGTGYYEQYF
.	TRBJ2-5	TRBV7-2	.	TGTGCCAGCAGCTTAGGGGGGAACCAGTACTTC	CASSLGGNQYF